The 10 T cell receptor beta chains reported below all come from one sample, sequenced in a study of blood T cells in healthy people across ages. Combining a sample-barcoded 5' primer with a J-beta primer mix, a second PCR ran for about 7 to 12 cycles. TCRdb used MiXCR to reprocess the 5' RACE reads, holding one entry per CDR3 protein. Of over a million distinct CDR3 sequences detected, 35% to 55% appear once; the ten largest clones hold approximately 17%. The sequencing input was blood. The receptors here all came from a woman aged 55-70 years in good health.

The V gene is TRBV20-1, the J gene TRBJ2-3; D not certain. Germline V gene data show CDR1 as DFQATT and CDR2 as SNEGSKA (reference sequence). This CDR3 comprises 14 residues. V lost 6 bases and J 2 bases, leaving 15 bases between the germline ends. Here the CDR3 DNA reads TGCAGTGCAAAGCCGTGGAAGAACACAGATACGCAGTATTTT. The encoded protein is CSAKPWKNTDTQYF.

This sequence joins TRBV2 and TRBJ2-7; 7 positions match TRBD1. CDR3 length equals 13 residues. Germline lookup yields CDR1 SNHLY and CDR2 FYNNEI. Losses at the gene ends were 6 bases for V and 7 bases for J; bases not matched to a gene: 9. The DNA for the CDR3 is TGTGCCAGCAGGGCCGGGACAGATTGGGAGCAGTACTTC. This gives the protein CASRAGTDWEQYF.

This clonotype was seen more than once but under ten times. V and J are TRBV4-2 and TRBJ2-1; 11 bases map to TRBD2. CDR3 length equals 16 residues. Per the germline V gene, CDR1 is LGHNA and CDR2 is YNFKEQ. The V gene end was trimmed by 4 bases and the J gene end by 7 bases; junction bases not matched to a gene: 9. CDR3 DNA: TGTGCCAGCAGCCCATTTAGCGGGAGGGCGGGGAATGAGCAGTTCTTC. As protein: CASSPFSGRAGNEQFF.

The chain recombines TRBV20-1 with TRBJ2-1; D gene ambiguous. The V and J ends lost 8 bases and 8 bases respectively, with 16 bases between them. The germline V gene encodes CDR1 DFQATT and CDR2 SNEGSKA (reference sequence). This CDR3 contains 12 residues. The CDR3 region has the DNA TGCAGTCCTCGAGGAACACCCCATGAGCAGTTCTTC. Its translation is CSPRGTPHEQFF.

This clonotype was seen a handful of times. The rearrangement uses TRBV2 and TRBJ2-3, with D perhaps being TRBD1 or TRBD2 (6 bases each). This CDR3 has 15 amino acids. Germline loops: CDR1 SNHLY, CDR2 FYNNEI. Trimming cost V 5 bases and J 3 bases, with 15 bases left between them. The chain's CDR3 is CASSYRGRRTDTQYF. The CDR3 DNA reads as TGTGCCAGCAGTTATCGGGGGCGTAGAACAGATACGCAGTATTTT.

The chain carries TRBV9 and TRBJ2-3, with D unresolved. The V gene's germline CDR1 is SGDLS and CDR2 YYNGEE. V lost 0 bases and J lost 2, with 13 bases in between. The CDR3 has 16 amino acids. The CDR3 loop is CASSVGASVVTDTQYF. DNA for the CDR3: TGTGCCAGCAGCGTAGGGGCCTCGGTGGTCACAGATACGCAGTATTTT.

This chain links TRBV7-2 with TRBJ2-5; no definite D call. The tail of the sequence fits TRBJ2-7 better, so the J call may be wrong. Germline V gene lookup returns CDR1 SGHTA and CDR2 FQGNSA. The CDR3 has 13 residues. The CDR3 region is CASSLLVIYEQYF. The DNA for the CDR3 is TGTGCCAGCAGCTTATTAGTAATCTACGAGCAGTACTTC.

The V and J genes are TRBV29-1 and TRBJ2-7; D is ambiguous. Deletions cut 6 bases from V and 2 bases from J, with 8 bases between. This CDR3 spans 11 amino acids. Germline-derived CDR1 and CDR2 are SQVTM and ANQGSEA. The CDR3 DNA sequence: TGCAGCGTCCAGGAGACCTACGAGCAGTACTTC. Translated, it gives CSVQETYEQYF.

This clonotype was detected only a few times. The genes are TRBV4-1 and TRBJ2-3; 7 nucleotides match TRBD1. Germline trimming cut 4 bases from V and 7 bases from J; bases unmatched to any gene: 5. Looked up from germline, CDR1 is MGHRA and CDR2 is YSYEKL. The CDR3 is 13 amino acids. The CDR3 DNA sequence: TGCGCCAGCAGCCTACAGGGGATGAATACGCAGTATTTT. Protein product: CASSLQGMNTQYF.

CDR3 sequence reads: CASSQGPFRYEQYF. CDR3 bases: TGTGCCAGCAGCCAAGGTCCATTCCGCTACGAGCAGTACTTC. The rearrangement uses TRBV14 and TRBJ2-7; D gene unclear. Trimming took off 1 base at V and 3 bases at J, with 10 bases between the two ends. This CDR3 has 14 residues. Germline V CDR1 and CDR2: SGHDN, FVKESK.